These T cell receptor beta chains were read from a single sample in a study of cytotoxic CD8 clonotypes in ibrutinib-treated CLL. Sequencing was performed with immunoSEQ multiplex PCR; in TCRdb, only in-frame clones are kept and a portion is missing. The sample gives about 25,000 clones, approximately 71% of which show up once; less than 60% is in the top ten. The source was PBMCs, collected after 12 months of ibrutinib treatment. These receptors originate from a human donor with chronic lymphocytic leukemia. The CDR3 runs from the conserved cysteine through the conserved F or W. D genes are given only for firm matches. Clone size is not always given. Where it is, it says once, few, many or a class for expanded clones.

CDR3 protein,CDR3 DNA,clone size,V gene,D gene,J gene
CASSQGTGSHEQFF,TGCGCCAGCAGCCAAGGGACAGGGAGCCATGAGCAGTTCTTC,-,TRBV4-1,TRBD1,TRBJ2-1
CASSQDRTSGYNEQFF,TGCGCCAGCAGCCAAGATAGGACTAGCGGATACAATGAGCAGTTCTTC,-,TRBV4-1,TRBD2,TRBJ2-1
CASSAQGAYEQYF,TGTGCCAGCAGTGCACAGGGGGCGTACGAGCAGTACTTC,few,TRBV25-1,TRBD1,TRBJ2-7
CASSLGGVRYGYTF,TGTGCCAGCAGCTTGGGGGGAGTTCGGTATGGCTACACCTTC,-,TRBV5-8,-,TRBJ1-2
CASSRGQGVQRPLHF,TGTGCCAGCAGCCGAGGACAGGGGGTTCAAAGGCCCCTCCACTTT,once,TRBV28,TRBD1,TRBJ1-6
CASSTRFLFSGQGDGYTF,TGTGCCAGCAGCACCCGCTTTTTATTTTCGGGACAGGGCGATGGCTACACCTTC,-,TRBV7-2,TRBD1,TRBJ1-2
CASSYALELTGEQYF,TGTGCCAGCAGTTACGCCTTAGAATTAACGGGCGAGCAGTACTTC,-,TRBV6-6,-,TRBJ2-7
CASTPTVANYGYTF,TGTGCCAGCACTCCGACAGTAGCTAACTATGGCTACACCTTC,-,TRBV6-1,-,TRBJ1-2
CASSPLSGGYNEQFF,TGTGCCAGCTCACCTTTGTCAGGGGGTTACAATGAGCAGTTCTTC,-,TRBV18,TRBD1,TRBJ2-1
CASRGQQNTEAFF,TGTGCCAGCAGAGGACAGCAGAACACTGAAGCTTTCTTT,-,TRBV6-5,-,TRBJ1-1
CASSQDGYEQYF,TGCGCCAGCAGCCAGGACGGTTACGAGCAGTACTTC,-,TRBV5-1,-,TRBJ2-7
CASSSSRQGGSYGYTF,TGTGCCAGCAGTTCCTCAAGACAGGGAGGGTCCTATGGCTACACCTTC,-,TRBV6-5,TRBD1,TRBJ1-2
CASSLSTGSQPQHF,TGCGCCAGCAGCCTAAGTACGGGGAGTCAGCCCCAGCATTTT,-,TRBV4-1,-,TRBJ1-5
CASSLGDIAGYGEQFF,TGTGCCAGCAGCCTTGGAGATATAGCGGGGTACGGTGAGCAGTTCTTC,-,TRBV5-6,TRBD2,TRBJ2-1
CASSQDEGESTEAFF,TGCGCCAGCAGCCAAGATGAGGGTGAGAGCACTGAAGCTTTCTTT,many,TRBV4-3,-,TRBJ1-1
CASSPPSSSHQPQHF,TGTGCCAGCTCACCACCTAGCAGCAGTCATCAGCCCCAGCATTTT,few,TRBV18,-,TRBJ1-5
CASSQLPNQPQHF,TGTGCCAGCAGCCAGTTGCCCAATCAGCCCCAGCATTTT,-,TRBV7-9,-,TRBJ1-5
CASSYSAGRANTEAFF,TGTGCCAGCAGTTACTCAGCGGGAAGGGCGAACACTGAAGCTTTCTTT,-,TRBV6-5,-,TRBJ1-1
CARKGQGRSHRTDTQYF,TGTGCCAGAAAGGGACAGGGGAGGTCGCACCGCACAGATACGCAGTATTTT,-,TRBV25-1,TRBD1,TRBJ2-3
CASSLRQGDSPLHF,TGCGCCAGCAGCTTGAGACAGGGTGATTCACCCCTCCACTTT,many,TRBV5-1,TRBD1,TRBJ1-6
CAWTELAKNIQYF,TGTGCCTGGACAGAACTAGCCAAAAACATTCAGTACTTC,-,TRBV30,-,TRBJ2-4
CASSSPGLAGINEQYF,TGCGCCAGCAGCTCCCCAGGACTAGCGGGGATCAACGAGCAGTACTTC,-,TRBV5-1,TRBD2,TRBJ2-7